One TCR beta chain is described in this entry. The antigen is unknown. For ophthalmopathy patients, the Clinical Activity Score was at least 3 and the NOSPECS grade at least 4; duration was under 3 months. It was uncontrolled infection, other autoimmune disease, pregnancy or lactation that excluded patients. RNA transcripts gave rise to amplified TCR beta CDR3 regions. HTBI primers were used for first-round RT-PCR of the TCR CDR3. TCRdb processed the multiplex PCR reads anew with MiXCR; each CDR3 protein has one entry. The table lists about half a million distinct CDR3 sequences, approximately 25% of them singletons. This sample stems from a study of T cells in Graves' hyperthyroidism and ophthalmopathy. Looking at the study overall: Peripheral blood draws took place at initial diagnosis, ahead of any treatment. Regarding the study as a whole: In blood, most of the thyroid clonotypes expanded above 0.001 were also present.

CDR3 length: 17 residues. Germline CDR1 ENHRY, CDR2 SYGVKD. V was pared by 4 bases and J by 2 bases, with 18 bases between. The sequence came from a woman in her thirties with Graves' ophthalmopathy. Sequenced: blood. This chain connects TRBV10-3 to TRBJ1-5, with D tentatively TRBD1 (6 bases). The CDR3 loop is CAISGRGPEGGNQPQHF. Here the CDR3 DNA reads TGTGCCATCAGTGGCAGGGGTCCTGAGGGTGGCAATCAGCCCCAGCATTTT.